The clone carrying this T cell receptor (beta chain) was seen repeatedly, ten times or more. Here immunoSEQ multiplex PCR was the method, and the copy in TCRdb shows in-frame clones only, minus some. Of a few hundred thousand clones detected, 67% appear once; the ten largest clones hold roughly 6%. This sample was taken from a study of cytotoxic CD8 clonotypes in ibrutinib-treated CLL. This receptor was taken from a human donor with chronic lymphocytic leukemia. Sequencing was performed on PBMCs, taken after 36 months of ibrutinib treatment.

CDR3 sequence: CASSQTLNQPQHF. The CDR3 DNA reads TGCGCCAGCAGCCAAACTTTGAATCAGCCCCAGCATTTT. This sequence joins TRBV4-1 and TRBJ1-5; D is uncertain. This CDR3 has 13 amino acids. Trimming took 2 bases from V and 4 from J, leaving 6 bases between them. Per the germline V gene, CDR1 is MGHRA and CDR2 is YSYEKL.